The 11 T cell receptor beta chains given below trace back to one sample, sequenced in a study of blood T cells in healthy people across ages. The second PCR ran about 6 to 12 cycles with a sample-barcoded 5' primer and J-beta primers. A single record per CDR3 protein comes from TCRdb applying MiXCR to the 5' RACE reads. Here the sample spans 1.5 million or so distinct CDR3 sequences, about 40% being singletons. The specimen sequenced was blood. These receptors were obtained from a woman younger than 30 in good health.

J is TRBJ1-1 and V is TRBV24-1; unclear D gene. V lost 8 bases and J lost 1, with 16 bases in between. Germline CDR1 reads KGHDR; CDR2 reads SFDVKD. This CDR3 has 15 amino acids. DNA of the CDR3: TGTGCCACCACCGGAACCGGCGGTGAGAACACTGAAGCTTTCTTT. This gives the protein CATTGTGGENTEAFF.

The rearrangement joins TRBV29-1 to TRBJ1-1, with 10 bases lining up with TRBD1. The CDR3 is 14 residues long. Germline loops: CDR1 SQVTM, CDR2 ANQGSEA. The V and J ends lost 7 bases and 1 base, in that order; junction bases with no gene match: 6. CDR3 amino acids: CSGRGDRGNTEAFF. Here the CDR3 DNA reads TGCAGCGGTCGAGGGGACAGGGGGAACACTGAAGCTTTCTTT.

A few counts support this clonotype. The chain links TRBV20-1 to TRBJ2-3, with D perhaps TRBD1 or TRBD2 (5 bases each). Trimming removed 1 base at V and 6 bases at J, with 14 bases between. The CDR3 has 14 residues. Per germline, CDR1 DFQATT and CDR2 SNEGSKA (reference sequence). The DNA of the CDR3 is TGCAGTGCTAGAGGGGACGGTGTGGCCGATACGCAGTATTTT. It specifies CSARGDGVADTQYF.

The chain uses TRBV20-1 and TRBJ2-5; a weak D match, TRBD1 (5 bases). Per the germline V gene, CDR1 is DFQATT and CDR2 is SNEGSKA (reference sequence). The ends were cut back, 6 bases at V and 1 base at J, with 12 bases in the middle. There are 13 residues in the CDR3. This CDR3 is CSAVSRVQETQYF. The CDR3 coding sequence is TGCAGTGCCGTGAGCAGGGTCCAAGAGACCCAGTACTTC.

There are a few counts of this clonotype. The rearrangement joins TRBV27 to TRBJ2-1, with D perhaps TRBD1 (5 bases). Germline loops: CDR1 MNHEY, CDR2 SMNVEV (reference sequence). With 2 bases removed from V and 7 bases from J, the gap between germline ends came to 18 bases. This CDR3 spans 16 amino acids. CDR3 loop: CASSLRSEVRVNEQFF. For the CDR3, the DNA is TGTGCCAGCAGTTTAAGGTCCGAGGTCAGGGTGAATGAGCAGTTCTTC.

This clonotype was seen a handful of times. V is TRBV6-4 and J is TRBJ2-1; 9 bases match TRBD2. The J call may be in error: the DNA end matches TRBJ2-7 better. CDR1 and CDR2 from the germline V gene are MRHNA and SNTAGT. CDR3 length: 15 amino acids. CDR3 nucleotides: TGTGCCAGCAGTGAGCGGGGGGGCTCCTACAATGAGCAGTACTTC. Amino acid sequence: CASSERGGSYNEQYF.

The V and J genes are TRBV6-5 and TRBJ1-1; D gene unclear. Germline V gene lookup returns CDR1 MNHEY and CDR2 SVGAGI. V dropped 0 bases and J dropped 0 bases, with 8 bases sitting between them. The CDR3 extends over 15 amino acids. The CDR3: CASSYSNQLNTEAFF. The CDR3 DNA reads as TGTGCCAGCAGTTACTCGAACCAGCTGAACACTGAAGCTTTCTTT.

The chain is built from TRBV5-1 and TRBJ2-1, with a weak D call TRBD2 (6 bases). Trimming removed 0 bases from V and 1 base from J, with 14 bases in between. CDR1 SGHRS and CDR2 YFSETQ come from the germline V gene. CDR3 size: 17 residues. The CDR3, as DNA: TGCGCCAGCAGCTTGGCCTCGGGGGACTTATCCTACAATGAGCAGTTCTTC. Protein product: CASSLASGDLSYNEQFF.

This clonotype was picked up one time. This CDR3 is CAWSTPGGYYGYTF. DNA for the CDR3: TGTGCCTGGAGCACCCCCGGGGGCTACTATGGCTACACCTTC. The chain carries TRBV30 and TRBJ1-2, with TRBD1 as a possible D gene (6 bases). Trimming took off 3 bases at V and 3 bases at J, with 14 bases between the two ends. The CDR3 is 14 residues long. Germline assignment: CDR1 GTSNPN and CDR2 SVGIG (reference sequence).

The chain combines TRBV5-1 with TRBJ1-1; the D gene is possibly TRBD1 (6 bases). The CDR3 consists of 16 residues. The germline gives CDR1 SGHRS, CDR2 YFSETQ. Trimming removed 0 bases from V and 7 bases from J, with 19 bases in between. The CDR3 here is CASSLVPQGVENEAFF. In DNA form, the CDR3 reads TGCGCCAGCAGCTTGGTACCACAGGGAGTTGAAAATGAAGCTTTCTTT.

This chain links TRBV6-5 with TRBJ2-2; weak D call: TRBD1 (6 bases). The germline V gene has CDR1 MNHEY and CDR2 SVGAGI. V was cut by 5 bases and J by 0 bases, with 13 bases left in between. CDR3 length equals 16 residues. CDR3 DNA: TGTGCCAGCAGTCTCTATACAGGGTCGAACACCGGGGAGCTGTTTTTT. This sequence encodes CASSLYTGSNTGELFF.